These T cell receptor beta chains were read from a single sample in a study of cytotoxic CD8 clonotypes in ibrutinib-treated CLL. Profiled with immunoSEQ multiplex PCR; TCRdb holds only in-frame clones, not every one. The sample records more than 200,000 clones, 70% being singletons. The sequencing here drew on PBMCs, taken after 24 months of ibrutinib treatment. The source of these receptors is a human donor with chronic lymphocytic leukemia. The conserved cysteine and the conserved F or W are not part of the CDR3 here. Only part of the rows carry a size: once, few, many, or a class if the clone is expanded.

v_call: TRBV20-1; clone_size: NA; cdr3_aa: SATVNNEQF
v_call: TRBV27; clone_size: few; cdr3_aa: ASSSRLAGGYNEQF
v_call: TRBV18; clone_size: NA; cdr3_aa: ASSPAAGGPQETQY
v_call: TRBV18; clone_size: NA; cdr3_aa: ASSPGASEAF
v_call: TRBV9; clone_size: NA; cdr3_aa: ASSAGTSDLDEQF
v_call: TRBV4-2; clone_size: few; cdr3_aa: ASSQGVVEETQY
v_call: TRBV5-1; clone_size: NA; cdr3_aa: ASQRDSYNEQF
v_call: TRBV28; clone_size: NA; cdr3_aa: AIMAGTGSFGGYT
v_call: TRBV11-2; clone_size: NA; cdr3_aa: ASSLDGPNYGYT
v_call: TRBV6-5; clone_size: once; cdr3_aa: ASSYSNPGDTGELF
v_call: TRBV7-2; clone_size: NA; cdr3_aa: ASSHGGTGGYEQY
v_call: TRBV7-9; clone_size: few; cdr3_aa: ASSPLDYQETQY
v_call: TRBV28; clone_size: NA; cdr3_aa: ASSQGPHEQY
v_call: TRBV19; clone_size: NA; cdr3_aa: ASRGGNEQY
v_call: TRBV7-2; clone_size: NA; cdr3_aa: ASSLWGEQY
v_call: TRBV9; clone_size: NA; cdr3_aa: ASSPEGVPDTQY
v_call: TRBV7-3; clone_size: NA; cdr3_aa: ASSGQGGPGSAYEQY
v_call: TRBV29-1; clone_size: few; cdr3_aa: SVRANNQPQH
v_call: TRBV27; clone_size: NA; cdr3_aa: ASSFSQGLNTGELF
v_call: TRBV7-2; clone_size: NA; cdr3_aa: ASSLEQGPYGQY
v_call: TRBV5-1; clone_size: NA; cdr3_aa: ASSLGQPHSGANVLT
v_call: TRBV4-1; clone_size: NA; cdr3_aa: ASSTGLEQY
v_call: TRBV7-9; clone_size: NA; cdr3_aa: ASSLMDRENTEAF
v_call: TRBV7-2; clone_size: few; cdr3_aa: ASSRLGSLVPQH
v_call: TRBV6-4; clone_size: NA; cdr3_aa: ASRIPGQDTEAF
v_call: TRBV7-9; clone_size: once; cdr3_aa: ASSPQGAGVEKLF
v_call: TRBV28; clone_size: NA; cdr3_aa: ASSPPLRNEKLF
v_call: TRBV7-6; clone_size: few; cdr3_aa: ASSPGVGYGYT
v_call: TRBV27; clone_size: NA; cdr3_aa: ASSLSLGVYEQY
v_call: TRBV6-5; clone_size: NA; cdr3_aa: ASTRGDTQY
v_call: TRBV6-5; clone_size: NA; cdr3_aa: ASSYSNLGGYT
v_call: TRBV2; clone_size: NA; cdr3_aa: ASSGQGIYEQY
v_call: TRBV11-1; clone_size: NA; cdr3_aa: ASSSEVGWTEGPNTEAF
v_call: TRBV11-2; clone_size: many; cdr3_aa: ASSLNPGSLYEQY